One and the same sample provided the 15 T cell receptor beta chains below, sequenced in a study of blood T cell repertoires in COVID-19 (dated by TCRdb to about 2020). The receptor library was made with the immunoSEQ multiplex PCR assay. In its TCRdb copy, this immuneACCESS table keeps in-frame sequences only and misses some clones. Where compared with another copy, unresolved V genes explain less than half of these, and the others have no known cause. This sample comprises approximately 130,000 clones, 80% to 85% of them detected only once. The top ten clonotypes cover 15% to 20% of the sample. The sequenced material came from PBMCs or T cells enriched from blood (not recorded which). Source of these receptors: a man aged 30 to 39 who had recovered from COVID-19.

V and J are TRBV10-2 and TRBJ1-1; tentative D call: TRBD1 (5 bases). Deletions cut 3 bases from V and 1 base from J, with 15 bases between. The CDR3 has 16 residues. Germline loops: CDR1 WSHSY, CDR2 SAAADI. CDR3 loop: CASSDRAGRGNTEAFF. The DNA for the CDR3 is TGCGCCAGCAGTGATAGGGCGGGGAGGGGGAACACTGAAGCTTTCTTT.

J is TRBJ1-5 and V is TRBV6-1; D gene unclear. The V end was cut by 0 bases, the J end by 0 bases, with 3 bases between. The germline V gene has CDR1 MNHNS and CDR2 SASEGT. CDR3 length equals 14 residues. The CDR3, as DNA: TGTGCCAGCAGTGAAGCAGCTAGCAATCAGCCCCAGCATTTT. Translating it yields CASSEAASNQPQHF.

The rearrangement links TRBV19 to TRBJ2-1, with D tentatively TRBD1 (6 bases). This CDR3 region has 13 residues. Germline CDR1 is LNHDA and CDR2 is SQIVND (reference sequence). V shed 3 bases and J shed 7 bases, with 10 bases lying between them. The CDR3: CASSMRGSNEQFF. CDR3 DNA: TGTGCCAGTAGTATGAGGGGGTCGAATGAGCAGTTCTTC.

The CDR3 nucleotides read TGTGCCAGCAGTGAAGCGCGTGGTTATAATTCACCCCTCCACTTT. It yields the protein CASSEARGYNSPLHF. This chain uses TRBV6-1 with TRBJ1-6; D is uncertain. Germline CDR1 and CDR2: MNHNS and SASEGT. The V gene lost 0 bases and the J gene lost 4 bases, with 7 bases spanning the gap. The CDR3 contains 15 residues.

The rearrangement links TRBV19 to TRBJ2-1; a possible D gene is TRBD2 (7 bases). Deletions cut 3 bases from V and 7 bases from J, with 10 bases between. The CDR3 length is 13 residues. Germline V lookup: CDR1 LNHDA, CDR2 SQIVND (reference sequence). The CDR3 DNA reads TGTGCCAGTAGTATCGAGGGGGGGAATGAGCAGTTCTTC. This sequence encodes CASSIEGGNEQFF.

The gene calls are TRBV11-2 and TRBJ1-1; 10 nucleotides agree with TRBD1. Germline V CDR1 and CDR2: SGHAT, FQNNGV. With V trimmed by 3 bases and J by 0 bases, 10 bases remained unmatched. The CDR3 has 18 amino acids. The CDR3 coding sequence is TGTGCCAGCAGCTTGTCTTGGAGACAGGGGGCGATGAACACTGAAGCTTTCTTT. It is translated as CASSLSWRQGAMNTEAFF.

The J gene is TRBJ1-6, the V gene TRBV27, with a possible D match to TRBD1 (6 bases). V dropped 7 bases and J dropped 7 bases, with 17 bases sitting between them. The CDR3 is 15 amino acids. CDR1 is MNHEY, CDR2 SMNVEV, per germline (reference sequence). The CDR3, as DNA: TGTGCCAGCAACCGCGGGGGCGACCTCAATTCACCCCTCCACTTT. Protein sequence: CASNRGGDLNSPLHF.

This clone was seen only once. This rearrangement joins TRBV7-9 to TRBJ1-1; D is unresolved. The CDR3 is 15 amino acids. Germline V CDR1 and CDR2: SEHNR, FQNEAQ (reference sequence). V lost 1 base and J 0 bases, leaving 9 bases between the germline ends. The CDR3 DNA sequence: TGTGCCAGCAGCTTAGAGGTGCGGCTGAACACTGAAGCTTTCTTT. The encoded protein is CASSLEVRLNTEAFF. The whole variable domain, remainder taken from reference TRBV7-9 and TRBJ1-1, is DTGVSQNPRHKITKRGQNVTFRCDPISEHNRLYWYRQTLGQGPEFLTYFQNEAQLEKSRLLSDRFSAERPKGSFSTLEIQRTEQGDSAMYLCASSLEVRLNTEAFFGQGTRLTVV.

CDR3 protein: CAWSIPPGVSYEQYF. Here the CDR3 DNA reads TGTGCCTGGAGCATCCCCCCGGGTGTGAGCTACGAGCAGTACTTC. The chain has TRBV30 and TRBJ2-7; D remains ambiguous. Germline lookup yields CDR1 GTSNPN and CDR2 SVGIG (reference sequence). The V and J ends lost 3 bases and 3 bases respectively, with 18 bases between them. The CDR3 runs to 15 residues.

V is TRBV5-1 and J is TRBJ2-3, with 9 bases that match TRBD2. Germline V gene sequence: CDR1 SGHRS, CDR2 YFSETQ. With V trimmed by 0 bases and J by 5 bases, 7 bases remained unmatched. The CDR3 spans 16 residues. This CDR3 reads CASSLVVAGGGDTQYF. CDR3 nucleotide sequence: TGCGCCAGCAGCTTGGTAGTGGCGGGAGGGGGAGATACGCAGTATTTT. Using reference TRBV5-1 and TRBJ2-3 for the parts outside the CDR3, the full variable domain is KAGVTQTPRYLIKTRGQQVTLSCSPISGHRSVSWYQQTPGQGLQFLFEYFSETQRNKGNFPGRFSGRQFSNSRSEMNVSTLELGDSALYLCASSLVVAGGGDTQYFGPGTRLTVL.

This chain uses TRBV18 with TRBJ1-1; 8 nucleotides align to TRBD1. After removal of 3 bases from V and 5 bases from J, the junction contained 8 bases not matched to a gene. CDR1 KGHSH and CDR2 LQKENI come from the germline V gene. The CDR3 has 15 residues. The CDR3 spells CASSPMDRVGTEAFF. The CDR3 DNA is TGTGCCAGCTCACCTATGGACAGGGTTGGAACTGAAGCTTTCTTT.

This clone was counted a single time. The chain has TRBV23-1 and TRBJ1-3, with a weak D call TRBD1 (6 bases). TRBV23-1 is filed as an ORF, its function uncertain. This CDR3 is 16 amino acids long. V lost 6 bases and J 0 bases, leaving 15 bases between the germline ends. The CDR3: CASSPEGTSSGNTIYF. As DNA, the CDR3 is TGCGCCAGCAGCCCCGAGGGGACAAGCTCTGGAAACACCATATATTTT.

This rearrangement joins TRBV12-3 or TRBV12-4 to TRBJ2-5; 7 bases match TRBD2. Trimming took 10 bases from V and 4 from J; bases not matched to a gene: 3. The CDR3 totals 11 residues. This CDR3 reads CAIGGGETQYF. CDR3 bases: TGTGCCATTGGGGGGGGAGAGACCCAGTACTTC.

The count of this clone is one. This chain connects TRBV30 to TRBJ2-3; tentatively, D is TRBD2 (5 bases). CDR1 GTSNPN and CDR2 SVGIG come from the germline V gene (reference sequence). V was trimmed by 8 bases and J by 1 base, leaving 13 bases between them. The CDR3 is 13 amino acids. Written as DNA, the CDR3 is TGTGCCGGGCTGACTAAGCGCACAGATACGCAGTATTTT. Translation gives CAGLTKRTDTQYF.

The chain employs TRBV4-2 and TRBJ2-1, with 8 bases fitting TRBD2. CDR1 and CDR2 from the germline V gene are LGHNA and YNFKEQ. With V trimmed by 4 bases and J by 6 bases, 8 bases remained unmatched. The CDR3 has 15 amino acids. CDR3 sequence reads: CASSPRTSPGNEQFF. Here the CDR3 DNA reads TGTGCCAGCAGCCCCCGGACTAGCCCAGGCAATGAGCAGTTCTTC.